The next 13 T cell receptor beta chains were all read from a single sample in a study of T-cell reconstitution after alpha-beta-depleted transplantation in children. Preparation of the TCRbeta library used unique molecular identifiers. TCRdb used MiXCR to reprocess the PCR reads, holding one entry per CDR3 protein. The sample has hundreds of thousands of distinct CDR3 sequences; approximately 9.5% are singletons. This sample comprised PBMCs from the stem cell graft donor, obtained from the stem cell graft. Receptor source: a human donor who donated a stem cell graft to a child with acute lymphoblastic leukemia.

This clonotype was found many times. This chain connects TRBV5-1 to TRBJ2-4; D might be TRBD2 (7 bases). V was trimmed by 0 bases and J by 5 bases, leaving 9 bases between them. Germline V gene lookup returns CDR1 SGHRS and CDR2 YFSETQ. The CDR3 is 14 residues long. In DNA form, the CDR3 reads TGCGCCAGCAGCTTGGAAGGGGGGGAAAACATTCAGTACTTC. Amino acid sequence: CASSLEGGENIQYF.

This clonotype came up many times. The gene calls are TRBV9 and TRBJ2-3; tentatively, D is TRBD1 or TRBD2 (5 bases each). The ends were cut back, 2 bases at V and 0 bases at J, with 10 bases in the middle. The CDR3 length is 15 residues. Per germline, CDR1 SGDLS and CDR2 YYNGEE. CDR3 sequence reads: CASSVDWGSTDTQYF. The CDR3 coding sequence is TGTGCCAGCAGCGTGGATTGGGGGAGCACAGATACGCAGTATTTT.

This clonotype was found many times. The V gene is TRBV25-1, the J gene TRBJ2-7; either TRBD1 or TRBD2 may supply D (5 bases each). Trimming took off 5 bases at V and 5 bases at J, with 10 bases between the two ends. The germline V gene has CDR1 MGHDK and CDR2 SYGVNS. The CDR3 is made up of 12 amino acids. Here the CDR3 reads CASSPGSHEQYF. CDR3 nucleotide sequence: TGTGCCAGCAGTCCAGGGAGCCACGAGCAGTACTTC.

This clonotype has a handful of counts. The rearrangement uses TRBV20-1 and TRBJ2-7; 7 bases align to TRBD1. CDR1 and CDR2 from the germline V gene are DFQATT and SNEGSKA (reference sequence). The CDR3 loop spans 15 amino acids. V lost 0 bases to trimming and J lost 2 bases; unmatched junction nucleotides: 7. The chain's CDR3 is CSARDQGQLTYEQYF. In nucleotides, the CDR3 is TGCAGTGCTAGAGATCAGGGACAGTTAACCTACGAGCAGTACTTC.

This clonotype has ten or more counts. The chain couples TRBV4-3 to TRBJ2-1; 12 bases match TRBD2. CDR1 is LGHNA, CDR2 YSLEER, per germline. The CDR3 has 14 residues. V was clipped by 1 base and J by 9 bases; unmatched bases: 1. DNA of the CDR3: TGCGCCAGCAGCCAAGCACTAGCGGGGGGTGAGCAGTTCTTC. Translated: CASSQALAGGEQFF.

The CDR3 nucleotides are TGTGCCAGCAGCCATCTCCGGGGCCGCGACGAGCAGTACTTC. Protein product: CASSHLRGRDEQYF. The rearrangement uses TRBV11-2 and TRBJ2-7; either TRBD1 or TRBD2 may supply D (5 bases each). Germline V gives CDR1 SGHAT, CDR2 FQNNGV. This CDR3 is 14 amino acids long. Trimming pared 5 bases from V and 5 bases from J, leaving 16 bases between. Together with reference TRBV11-2 and TRBJ2-7, the CDR3 gives the full variable domain: EAGVAQSPRYKIIEKRQSVAFWCNPISGHATLYWYQQILGQGPKLLIQFQNNGVVDDSQLPKDRFSAERLKGVDSTLKIQPAKLEDSAVYLCASSHLRGRDEQYFGPGTRLTVT.

This clonotype was observed a few times. The CDR3 DNA reads TGTGCCAGTAGTATAGATGGAGAGGGTACCAATTCACCCCTCCACTTT. Its protein product is CASSIDGEGTNSPLHF. This sequence joins TRBV19 and TRBJ1-6; D gene ambiguous. There are 16 residues in the CDR3. Trimming cost V 0 bases and J 7 bases, with 13 bases left between them. Germline V lookup: CDR1 LNHDA, CDR2 SQIVND (reference sequence).

In its sample, this clonotype was seen many times. V gene TRBV6-2 or TRBV6-3 combines with J gene TRBJ2-7; perhaps D is TRBD1 or TRBD2 (5 bases each). CDR3 length: 14 residues. Trimming removed 4 bases at V and 0 bases at J, with 10 bases between. Germline CDR1 MNHEY, CDR2 SVGEGT. CDR3 sequence: CASSFGTFSYEQYF. As DNA, the CDR3 is TGTGCCAGCAGTTTCGGGACGTTCTCCTACGAGCAGTACTTC.

The rearrangement joins TRBV30 to TRBJ1-1; D is possibly TRBD1 (5 bases). CDR1 GTSNPN and CDR2 SVGIG come from the germline V gene (reference sequence). CDR3 length: 12 residues. V lost 3 bases and J 6 bases, leaving 11 bases between the germline ends. The CDR3 here is CAWSPGRAEAFF. DNA for the CDR3: TGTGCCTGGAGCCCAGGGCGGGCTGAAGCTTTCTTT.

The chain links TRBV10-3 to TRBJ1-1; D is unresolved. This CDR3 contains 11 residues. Germline V lookup: CDR1 ENHRY, CDR2 SYGVKD. Trimming took off 11 bases at V and 4 bases at J, with 11 bases between the two ends. DNA of the CDR3: TGTGCCTCCACGGTGGGCACTGAAGCTTTCTTT. Protein product: CASTVGTEAFF.

This clonotype was observed a handful of times. The chain uses TRBV28 and TRBJ2-2, with D possibly TRBD1 on 6 matching bases. Per the germline V gene, CDR1 is MDHEN and CDR2 is SYDVKM. Trimming took 3 bases from V and 5 from J, leaving 28 bases between them. The CDR3 consists of 20 residues. The CDR3 loop is CASSFIGAGVRGRATGELFF. CDR3 coding DNA: TGTGCCAGCAGTTTCATCGGGGCAGGGGTCAGGGGTCGTGCTACCGGGGAGCTGTTTTTT.

V and J are TRBV6-1 and TRBJ1-5; no clear D gene. The CDR3 is 14 amino acids. The germline CDR1 and CDR2 sequences are MNHNS and SASEGT. Trimming took off 6 bases at V and 0 bases at J, with 9 bases between the two ends. The CDR3 here is CASRKLNSNQPQHF. DNA for the CDR3: TGTGCCAGCAGGAAATTAAATAGCAATCAGCCCCAGCATTTT.

This clonotype was seen only a few times. The rearrangement uses TRBV12-3 or TRBV12-4 and TRBJ1-2; D is undetermined. The CDR3 contains 14 residues. V gave up 1 base and J gave up 7 bases, with 13 bases separating them. CDR3 nucleotide sequence: TGTGCCAGCAGTTTAGGGACGGAAGGTGGTGGCTACACCTTC. Translated: CASSLGTEGGGYTF.